The 3 T cell receptor beta chains reported below all come from one sample, sequenced in a study of cytomegalovirus exposure and HLA in healthy donors. In the PCR, 60 Vbeta and 13 Jbeta primers were used. This table comes from immunoSEQ multiplex PCR, and its TCRdb copy is limited to in-frame clones, with some not included. In the table there are 70,000 or so clones, around 82% of which are singletons. The sequencing sample was made of PBMCs. Receptors were obtained from a man aged 18 to 35 in good health and CMV-seronegative.

The genes are TRBV5-1 and TRBJ2-7; D gene uncertain. The CDR3 length is 17 residues. The germline gives CDR1 SGHRS, CDR2 YFSETQ. Trimming took 0 bases from V and 3 from J, leaving 19 bases between them. CDR3 coding DNA: TGCGCCAGCAGCTTGGTTTTTGGAACAGTTCCTCGCTACGAGCAGTACTTC. It is translated as CASSLVFGTVPRYEQYF.

This clone appeared a few times. The chain links TRBV6-5 to TRBJ2-1, with 8 bases that match TRBD2. Germline trimming cut 2 bases from V and 9 bases from J; bases unmatched to any gene: 9. The CDR3 spans 15 residues. Germline V gene lookup returns CDR1 MNHEY and CDR2 SVGAGI. CDR3 protein: CASSYGTSSFSEQFF. The CDR3 DNA reads TGTGCCAGCAGTTACGGGACTAGTTCCTTCAGTGAGCAGTTCTTC.

V gene TRBV19 combines with J gene TRBJ1-2; 7 bases align to TRBD1. In germline, CDR1 is LNHDA, CDR2 SQIVND (reference sequence). The V and J ends lost 9 bases and 2 bases, in that order; junction bases with no gene match: 18. This CDR3 spans 17 amino acids. The CDR3 protein is CASSSPRKTGTNYGYTF. In DNA form, the CDR3 reads TGTGCCAGCAGTTCCCCGAGAAAGACAGGGACGAACTATGGCTACACCTTC.